The T cell receptor (beta chain) described here comes from a study of siplizumab effects on memory and regulatory T cells. Study results and caveats: Sequences that were alloreactive and traceable to unstimulated CD4+ memory cells were significantly reduced by siplizumab. The study found naive T cells seemingly more diverse than memory cells and seemingly major alloresponse contributors. With siplizumab, mappable alloreactive CD4+ clones averaged roughly 72% Treg-derived, versus approximately 29% in controls.

Notes on this clone: Its antigen is not known.

Germline V lookup: CDR1 SGHRS, CDR2 YFSETQ. V shed 0 bases and J shed 2 bases, with 9 bases lying between them. The CDR3 length is 14 residues. TCRdb's copy holds only in-frame clones and misses some; the assay was immunoSEQ multiplex PCR. The data contain 65,000 to 85,000 clones, around 93% of them singletons. The receptor's source is a human donor in good health. Sequencing was performed on CD8+ T cells sorted from blood. The chain employs TRBV5-1 and TRBJ2-7, with D maybe TRBD1 (6 bases). The CDR3 region is CASSLGDIPYEQYF. The DNA for the CDR3 is TGCGCCAGCAGCTTGGGGGACATTCCCTACGAGCAGTACTTC.